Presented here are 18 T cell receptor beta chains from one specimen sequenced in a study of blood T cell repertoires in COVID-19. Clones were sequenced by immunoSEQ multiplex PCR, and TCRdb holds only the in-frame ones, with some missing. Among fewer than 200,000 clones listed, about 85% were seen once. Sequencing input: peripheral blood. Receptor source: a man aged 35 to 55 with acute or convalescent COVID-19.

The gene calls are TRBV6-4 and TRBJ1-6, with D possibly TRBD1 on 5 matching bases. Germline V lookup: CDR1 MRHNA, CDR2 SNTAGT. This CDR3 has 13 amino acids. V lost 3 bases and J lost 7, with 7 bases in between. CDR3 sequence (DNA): TGTGCCAGCAGTGAACAGGAAAATTCACCCCTCCACTTT. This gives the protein CASSEQENSPLHF.

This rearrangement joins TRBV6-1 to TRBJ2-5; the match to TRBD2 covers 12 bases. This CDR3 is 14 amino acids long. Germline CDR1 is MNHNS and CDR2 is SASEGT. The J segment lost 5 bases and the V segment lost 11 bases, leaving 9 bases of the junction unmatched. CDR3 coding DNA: TGTGCCGGAACTAGCGGGGGGCCGGGGGAGACCCAGTACTTC. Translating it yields CAGTSGGPGETQYF.

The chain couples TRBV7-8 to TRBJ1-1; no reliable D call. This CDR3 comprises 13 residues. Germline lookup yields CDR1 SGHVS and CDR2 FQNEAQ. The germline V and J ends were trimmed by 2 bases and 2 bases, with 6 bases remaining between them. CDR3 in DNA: TGTGCCAGCAGCTTATTGGCCAACACTGAAGCTTTCTTT. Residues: CASSLLANTEAFF.

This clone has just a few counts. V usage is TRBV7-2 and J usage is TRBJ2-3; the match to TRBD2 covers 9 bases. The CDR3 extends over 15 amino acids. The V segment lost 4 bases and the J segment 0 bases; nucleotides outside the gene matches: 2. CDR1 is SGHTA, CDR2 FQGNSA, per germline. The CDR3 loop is CASSYLAGSTDTQYF. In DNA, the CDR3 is TGTGCCAGCAGCTATCTAGCGGGGAGCACAGATACGCAGTATTTT.

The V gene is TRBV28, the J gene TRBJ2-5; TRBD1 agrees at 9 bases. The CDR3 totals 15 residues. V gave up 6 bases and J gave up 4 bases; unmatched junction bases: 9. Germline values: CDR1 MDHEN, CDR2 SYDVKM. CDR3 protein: CASSQNRGRGETQYF. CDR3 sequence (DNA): TGTGCCAGCAGCCAGAACAGGGGGCGCGGAGAGACCCAGTACTTC.

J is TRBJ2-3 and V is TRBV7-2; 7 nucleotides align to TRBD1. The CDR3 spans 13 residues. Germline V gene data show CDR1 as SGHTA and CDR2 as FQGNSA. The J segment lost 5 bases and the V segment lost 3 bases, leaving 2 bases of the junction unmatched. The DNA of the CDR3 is TGTGCCAGCAGCTTTCCAGGGGGAGATACGCAGTATTTT. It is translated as CASSFPGGDTQYF.

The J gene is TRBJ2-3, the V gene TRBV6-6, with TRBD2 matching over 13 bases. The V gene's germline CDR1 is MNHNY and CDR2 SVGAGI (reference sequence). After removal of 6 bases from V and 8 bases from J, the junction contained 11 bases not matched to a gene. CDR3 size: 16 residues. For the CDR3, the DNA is TGTGCCAGCAGCCAGAGGACTAGCGGGGGTTTGGGTACGCAGTATTTT. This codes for CASSQRTSGGLGTQYF.

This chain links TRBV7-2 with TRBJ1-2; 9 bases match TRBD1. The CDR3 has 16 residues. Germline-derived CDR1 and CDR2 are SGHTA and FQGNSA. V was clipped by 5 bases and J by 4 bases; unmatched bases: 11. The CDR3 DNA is TGTGCCAGCAGCCCAAGCCGGGACAGGGTCTTCTATGGCTACACCTTC. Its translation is CASSPSRDRVFYGYTF.

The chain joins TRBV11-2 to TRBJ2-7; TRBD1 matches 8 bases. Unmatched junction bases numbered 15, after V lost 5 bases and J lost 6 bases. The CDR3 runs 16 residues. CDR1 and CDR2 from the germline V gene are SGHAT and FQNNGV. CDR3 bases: TGTGCCAGCAGCCCTCCAGGGGGCGGGTATCTGTCCGAGCAGTACTTC. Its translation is CASSPPGGGYLSEQYF.

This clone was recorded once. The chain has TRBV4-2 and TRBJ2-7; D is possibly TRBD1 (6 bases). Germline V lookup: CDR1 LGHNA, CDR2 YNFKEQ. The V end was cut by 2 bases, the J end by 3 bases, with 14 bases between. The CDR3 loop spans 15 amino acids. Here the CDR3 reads CASSQTRDTHYEQYF. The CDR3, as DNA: TGTGCCAGCAGCCAAACCCGGGACACCCACTACGAGCAGTACTTC.

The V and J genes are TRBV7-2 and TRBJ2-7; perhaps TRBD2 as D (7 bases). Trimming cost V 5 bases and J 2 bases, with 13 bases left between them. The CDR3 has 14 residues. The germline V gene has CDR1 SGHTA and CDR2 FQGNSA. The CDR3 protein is CASSRRGATYEQYF. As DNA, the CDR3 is TGTGCCAGCAGCCGCCGGGGGGCCACCTACGAGCAGTACTTC.

CDR3 sequence: CASSGDRGNQPQHF. In DNA form, the CDR3 reads TGTGCCAGCAGCGGGGACAGGGGCAATCAGCCCCAGCATTTT. V usage is TRBV5-6 and J usage is TRBJ1-5; 9 bases agree with TRBD1. Per the germline V gene, CDR1 is SGHDT and CDR2 is YYEEEE. CDR3 size: 14 residues. The J segment lost 2 bases and the V segment lost 4 bases, leaving 1 base of the junction unmatched.

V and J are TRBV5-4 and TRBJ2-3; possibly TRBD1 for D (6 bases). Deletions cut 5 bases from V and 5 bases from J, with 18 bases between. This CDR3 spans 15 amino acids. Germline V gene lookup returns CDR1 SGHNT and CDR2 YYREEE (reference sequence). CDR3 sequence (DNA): TGTGCCAGCAGAAAGGCAAGGGGGTCCATAGATACGCAGTATTTT. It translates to CASRKARGSIDTQYF.

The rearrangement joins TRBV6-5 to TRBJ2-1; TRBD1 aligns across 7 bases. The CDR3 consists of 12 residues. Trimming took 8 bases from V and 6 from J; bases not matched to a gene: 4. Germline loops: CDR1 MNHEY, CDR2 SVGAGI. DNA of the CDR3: TGTGCCAGCGCAGGGGGTTTCAATGAGCAGTTCTTC. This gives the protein CASAGGFNEQFF.

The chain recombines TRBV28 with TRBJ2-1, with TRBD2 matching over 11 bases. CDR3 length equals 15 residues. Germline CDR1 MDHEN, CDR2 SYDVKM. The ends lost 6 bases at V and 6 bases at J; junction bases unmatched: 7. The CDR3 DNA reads TGTGCCAGCAGCAGTAGCGGGGGGGGATTCAATGAGCAGTTCTTC. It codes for CASSSSGGGFNEQFF.

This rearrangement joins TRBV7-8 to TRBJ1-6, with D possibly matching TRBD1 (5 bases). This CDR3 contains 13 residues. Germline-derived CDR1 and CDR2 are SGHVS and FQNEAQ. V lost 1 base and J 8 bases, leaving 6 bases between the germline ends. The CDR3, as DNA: TGTGCCAGCAGCTTAGAGGGGTATTCACCCCTCCACTTT. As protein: CASSLEGYSPLHF.

The CDR3: CASSPWVGVSPLHF. The DNA of the CDR3 is TGTGCCAGCAGCCCTTGGGTAGGGGTATCACCCCTCCACTTT. The rearrangement uses TRBV5-4 and TRBJ1-6; possible D gene TRBD1, 5 bases. V gave up 4 bases and J gave up 10 bases, with 15 bases separating them. Germline values: CDR1 SGHNT, CDR2 YYREEE (reference sequence). The CDR3 is 14 amino acids.

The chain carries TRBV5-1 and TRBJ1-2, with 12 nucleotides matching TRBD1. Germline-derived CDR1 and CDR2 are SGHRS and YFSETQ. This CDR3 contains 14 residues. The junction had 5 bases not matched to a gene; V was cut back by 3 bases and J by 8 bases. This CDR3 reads CASSSGTGGSGYTF. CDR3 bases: TGCGCCAGCAGCTCCGGGACAGGGGGCTCGGGCTACACCTTC.